This TCR beta chain came from a study of Graves' ophthalmopathy and Graves' hyperthyroidism. Overall study results and limits: In separating ophthalmopathy from stable hyperthyroidism, a 13-signature model achieved approximately 91% sensitivity and over 80% specificity. Most expanded thyroid clonotypes above 0.001 frequency also appeared in blood.

Concerning this clonotype itself: Its antigen remains unknown.

The CDR3 has 16 amino acids. Germline V gene sequence: CDR1 MDHEN, CDR2 SYDVKM. J lost 4 bases, V lost 5 bases, and 12 bases had no gene match. Transcripts of RNA were the source for amplifying TCR beta CDR3 regions. An opening RT-PCR round employed HTBI primers and preceded a second-round multiplex PCR. MiXCR, applied by TCRdb to the multiplex PCR reads, yields one record per CDR3 protein. The data show around 1.1 million distinct CDR3 sequences, about 38% seen once. The source is an adult man with Graves' hyperthyroidism. Sequencing input: peripheral blood or thyroid tissue (not recorded which). The V and J genes are TRBV28 and TRBJ2-7; TRBD2 matches at 9 bases. The DNA of the CDR3 is TGTGCCAGCAGTCCGCACGATAGCGGGAGTTTATACGAGCAGTACTTC. Its translation: CASSPHDSGSLYEQYF. The whole variable domain, filled in from reference TRBV28 and TRBJ2-7, reads DVKVTQSSRYLVKRTGEKVFLECVQDMDHENMFWYRQDPGLGLRLIYFSYDVKMKEKGDIPEGYSVSREKKERFSLILESASTNQTSMYLCASSPHDSGSLYEQYFGPGTRLTVT.